The 5 T cell receptor beta chains reported below all come from one sample, sequenced in a study of blood T cell repertoires in COVID-19. The protocol was immunoSEQ multiplex PCR, while the TCRdb copy is restricted to in-frame clones and leaves out a portion. The sample includes some 60,000 clones, around 82% of them seen just once. The sample taken for sequencing was peripheral blood. The receptors come from a man aged 55 to 70 with acute or convalescent COVID-19.

The chain combines TRBV7-8 with TRBJ2-7; possible D gene TRBD2, 5 bases. CDR1 SGHVS and CDR2 FQNEAQ come from the germline V gene. The CDR3 contains 15 residues. Trimming removed 1 base from V and 1 base from J, with 11 bases in between. CDR3 amino acids: CASSLGSDSSYEQYF. The DNA of the CDR3 is TGTGCCAGCAGCTTAGGGTCGGACTCTTCCTACGAGCAGTACTTC.

This rearrangement joins TRBV6-2 or TRBV6-3 to TRBJ2-3, with TRBD2 matching 11 bases. Unmatched junction bases numbered 6, after V lost 5 bases and J lost 2 bases. Germline CDR1 is MNHEY and CDR2 is SVGEGT. The CDR3 has 16 amino acids. CDR3 loop: CASSTRLAGITDTQYF. CDR3 DNA sequence: TGTGCCAGCAGTACACGACTAGCGGGGATCACAGATACGCAGTATTTT.

The rearrangement links TRBV18 to TRBJ1-5; 9 nucleotides match TRBD1. J gave up 6 bases and V 2 bases, and 5 bases lay outside the gene matches. The CDR3 covers 15 residues. Germline CDR1 KGHSH, CDR2 LQKENI. The CDR3 region is CASSPAQGAGQPQHF. The CDR3 coding sequence is TGTGCCAGCTCACCAGCACAGGGGGCAGGTCAGCCCCAGCATTTT.

J is TRBJ2-3 and V is TRBV5-1, with D maybe TRBD2 (6 bases). V gave up 4 bases and J gave up 4 bases, with 16 bases separating them. CDR1 and CDR2 from the germline V gene are SGHRS and YFSETQ. This CDR3 is 15 amino acids long. CDR3 sequence (DNA): TGCGCCAGCAGCCGGGACTTGACGACATCAGATACGCAGTATTTT. Translation: CASSRDLTTSDTQYF.

The genes are TRBV2 and TRBJ2-5, with 7 nucleotides matching TRBD2. The V gene end was trimmed by 8 bases and the J gene end by 3 bases; junction bases not matched to a gene: 12. The CDR3 extends over 15 amino acids. Germline CDR1 reads SNHLY; CDR2 reads FYNNEI. The CDR3 nucleotides are TGTGCCAGCTTTATCCCGGGACTACAAAAAGAGACCCAGTACTTC. Protein: CASFIPGLQKETQYF. The full variable domain, in which reference TRBV2 and TRBJ2-5 provide the parts outside the CDR3, is EPEVTQTPSHQVTQMGQEVILRCVPISNHLYFYWYRQILGQKVEFLVSFYNNEISEKSEIFDDQFSVERPDGSNFTLKIRSTKLEDSAMYFCASFIPGLQKETQYFGPGTRLLVL.